Listed here are 11 T cell receptor beta chains from one sample, sequenced in a study of CXCR3 chemokines and chemotherapy response in bladder cancer (dated by TCRdb to between 2020 and 2023). The library was built by means of PCR. Sequenced on an Illumina HiSeq 2500. Through fastp at Q25 and MiXCR, TCRdb rebuilt clones from the public reads, retaining in-frame beta chains. A single entry per CDR3 protein holds the most common genes and DNA from its merged rows. The sample table records 8,000 to 10,000 distinct CDR3 sequences; around 23% of these occur just once. Roughly 9.7% of the sample belongs to the ten largest clones. The material was obtained from a patient whose treatment included neoadjuvant chemotherapy. Every receptor here comes from a human donor with bladder cancer that did not respond to neoadjuvant chemotherapy.

Remarks on this clonotype: This is likely an artifact of a read error, given a far larger clone one base away. This chain connects TRBV6-5 to TRBJ1-2, with no clear D. This CDR3 spans 13 amino acids. Germline-derived CDR1 and CDR2 are MNHEY and SVGAGI. V was pared by 9 bases and J by 6 bases, with 17 bases between. The CDR3 DNA sequence: TGTGCCAGAAGTCCCCGGGGAGGCGATGGCTACACCTTC. Protein: CARSPRGGDGYTF.

This clonotype showed up many times. The chain couples TRBV9 to TRBJ1-3; D perhaps matches TRBD1 (6 bases). Germline loops: CDR1 SGDLS, CDR2 YYNGEE. This CDR3 is 16 amino acids long. Trimming removed 4 bases from V and 4 bases from J, with 18 bases in between. CDR3 region: CASSPRTALRGNTIYF. The CDR3 DNA is TGTGCCAGCAGCCCCCGGACAGCACTAAGGGGAAACACCATATATTTT. The full variable domain, rest sourced from reference TRBV9 and TRBJ1-3, is DSGVTQTPKHLITATGQRVTLRCSPRSGDLSVYWYQQSLDQGLQFLIQYYNGEERAKGNILERFSAQQFPDLHSELNLSSLELGDSALYFCASSPRTALRGNTIYFGEGSWLTVV.

This clonotype was seen repeatedly, ten times or more. The V call is TRBV4-3, the J call TRBJ2-7, with 7 bases identical to TRBD1. V gave up 4 bases and J gave up 3 bases; unmatched junction bases: 9. The CDR3 covers 15 residues. Germline loops: CDR1 LGHNA, CDR2 YSLEER. The CDR3 protein is CASSPQRTGSYEQYF. In DNA form, the CDR3 reads TGCGCCAGCAGCCCCCAACGGACAGGCAGCTACGAGCAGTACTTC.

This clonotype is medium-sized by share. The chain couples TRBV9 to TRBJ2-1, with D possibly TRBD2 on 6 matching bases. V was cut by 6 bases and J by 6 bases, with 16 bases left in between. The CDR3 totals 14 residues. Germline-derived CDR1 and CDR2 are SGDLS and YYNGEE. CDR3: CASTPSGVVNEQFF. CDR3 DNA: TGTGCCAGCACGCCTTCGGGGGTGGTCAATGAGCAGTTCTTC.

Judged by abundance, this clonotype is medium-sized (0.01 to 0.1%). The chain recombines TRBV7-2 with TRBJ2-5, with D hard to call. Per the germline V gene, CDR1 is SGHTA and CDR2 is FQGNSA. V was shortened by 7 bases and J by 5 bases, with 20 bases between the two germline ends. This CDR3 has 15 amino acids. CDR3 protein: CASMNLVGLGETQYF. CDR3 coding DNA: TGTGCCAGCATGAACTTGGTCGGCCTCGGGGAGACCCAGTACTTC.

This clonotype was seen many times. This chain uses TRBV12-3 or TRBV12-4 with TRBJ1-3; tentatively, D is TRBD1 (5 bases). Trimming removed 5 bases from V and 4 bases from J, with 15 bases in between. The CDR3 length is 15 residues. Written as DNA, the CDR3 is TGTGCCAGCAGTCAACGCCCCGGGGCAGGAAACACCATATATTTT. Protein product: CASSQRPGAGNTIYF.

The rearrangement uses TRBV7-2 and TRBJ2-1, with 11 nucleotides matching TRBD2. Unmatched junction bases numbered 12, after V lost 1 base and J lost 7 bases. The CDR3 covers 18 residues. The germline gives CDR1 SGHTA, CDR2 FQGNSA. This CDR3 is CASSLVYVASGGWNEQFF. As DNA, the CDR3 is TGTGCCAGCAGCTTAGTCTACGTCGCTAGCGGGGGGTGGAATGAGCAGTTCTTC.

This clonotype was recorded at least ten times. The V gene is TRBV20-1, the J gene TRBJ2-5, with D possibly being TRBD2 (7 bases). The CDR3 is 14 residues long. The germline CDR1 and CDR2 sequences are DFQATT and SNEGSKA (reference sequence). V lost 3 bases, J lost 5 bases, and 16 bases lay in between. CDR3: CSASWSGEGETQYF. CDR3 DNA sequence: TGCAGTGCTAGTTGGTCAGGGGAGGGGGAGACCCAGTACTTC.

This clonotype was seen at least ten times. This chain connects TRBV28 to TRBJ2-2; 7 bases align to TRBD1. With V trimmed by 5 bases and J by 0 bases, 6 bases remained unmatched. The CDR3 runs to 16 residues. Looked up from germline, CDR1 is MDHEN and CDR2 is SYDVKM. CDR3 protein: CASSPGQEPNTGELFF. For the CDR3, the DNA is TGTGCCAGCAGTCCCGGACAGGAGCCGAACACCGGGGAGCTGTTTTTT. Drawing the rest from reference TRBV28 and TRBJ2-2, the complete variable domain is DVKVTQSSRYLVKRTGEKVFLECVQDMDHENMFWYRQDPGLGLRLIYFSYDVKMKEKGDIPEGYSVSREKKERFSLILESASTNQTSMYLCASSPGQEPNTGELFFGEGSRLTVL.

In this sample, this clonotype is medium-sized (0.01 to 0.1%). The chain carries TRBV10-3 and TRBJ1-4, with D possibly being TRBD1 (5 bases). Germline CDR1 reads ENHRY; CDR2 reads SYGVKD. Trimming removed 4 bases from V and 6 bases from J, with 12 bases in between. This CDR3 has 14 amino acids. This CDR3 is CAISGGDGDEKLFF. CDR3 DNA sequence: TGTGCCATCAGTGGGGGGGACGGTGATGAAAAACTGTTTTTT.

This clonotype showed up many times. The rearrangement uses TRBV12-3 or TRBV12-4 and TRBJ1-5; 10 bases align to TRBD1. J gave up 4 bases and V 4 bases, and 7 bases lay outside the gene matches. This CDR3 is 16 amino acids long. The CDR3: CASSWGTGAVNQPQHF. In DNA, the CDR3 is TGTGCCAGCAGTTGGGGGACAGGGGCCGTGAATCAGCCCCAGCATTTT.